This T cell receptor (beta chain) is drawn from a study of OX40 agonist ivuxolimab in advanced cancers. Across the whole study: A history of anti-PD-1, anti-PD-L1 or anti-CTLA-4 therapy was acceptable, and over 35% had some. Partial responses were recorded for three patients, including one with hepatocellular carcinoma and two with cutaneous melanoma. Study observations and caveats: Not determined was the antigen specificity of the expanded peripheral T cells. Normalized expansion of T-cell clones was also low for some nonresponders.

This CDR3 region has 13 residues. The germline CDR1 and CDR2 sequences are SQVTM and ANQGSEA. V dropped 4 bases and J dropped 3 bases, with 12 bases sitting between them. On this clone itself: The target antigen is unknown.

The assay was immunoSEQ multiplex PCR, and TCRdb's table has in-frame clones only and misses some. The table lists tens of thousands of clones, about four fifths of them singletons. The source is an adult with an advanced solid tumor such as melanoma, head and neck, liver or kidney cancer. The sequencing used CD4+ or CD8+ T cells sorted from blood, collected in a trial of the OX40 agonist ivuxolimab. The chain links TRBV29-1 to TRBJ1-1; possibly TRBD1 for D (6 bases). The CDR3 DNA is TGCAGCGTTGTCGAGGGGGTCGACACTGAAGCTTTCTTT. Its translation: CSVVEGVDTEAFF.